This section outlines one TCR beta chain sequence together with its context. Its antigen remains undetermined. Per-base quality was not reported, and no clone a single base away is much larger than it. This sample stems from a study of cytomegalovirus exposure and HLA in healthy donors (dated by TCRdb to about 2017). Describing the broader study: In an earlier analysis of under 750 of the donors, under 300 Gb of sequence data and 117 million unique TCR beta sequences from 150 million to 200 million T cells were reported. Roughly 300 gigabases of sequencing data and roughly 81 million unique TCR sequences made up an early release that covered roughly 670 HLA-typed donors. The genetic ancestry cluster associated with self-reported Caucasian donors included approximately 85% of the roughly 390 genotyped donors. The study aimed to test whether signatures of past pathogen exposure could be identified by cataloging public T cell receptors. The T cell repertoires of 550 to 850 subjects were profiled by immunosequencing and related to cytomegalovirus serostatus. A separate validation cohort of 100 to 150 different subjects was used in addition to the approximately 700-subject first cohort. High-throughput TCR immunosequencing, statistical association of individual TCRs with disease status, and machine learning were combined to predict cytomegalovirus infection status. In a later analysis, previously published TCR beta repertoires from fewer than 750 donors were re-analyzed and high-resolution HLA genotyping was added so that TCR occurrence patterns could be studied. Rather than using new phenotypic data, the later analysis identified candidate immune exposures from TCR beta sequences and from how often those sequences occurred across donors. An earlier analysis of fewer than 750 of the donors used high-throughput TCR beta sequencing to judge whether each TCR beta V gene segment behaved as functional or pseudogenic. Donor age, sex, ethnicity and CMV serostatus were compiled together with the repertoire data. In a later genetic analysis, genome-wide SNP genotypes for about 55% of the roughly 700 donors were used, and that subset was treated as a discovery cohort. All discovery cohort repertoires had been generated using a single sequencing platform. Class I and class II HLA loci were covered by the typing at four-digit resolution. The number of typed donors differed by locus: about 629-630 for A, B, C, DRB1 and DQB1; some 540 for DQA1; around 610 for DPA1; and some 470 for DPB1. Roughly 5 DR-DQ haplotypes were treated as single units for association and clustering because of strong linkage in the cohort. Among approximately 370 genotyped donors of the cohort, an average of approximately 240,000 unique TCR beta nucleotide sequences was sequenced per donor, of which about 18% were non-productive.

Results the study describes overall, beyond this receptor: Strong co-occurrence of HLA alleles, especially DR and DQ, made assigning TCR associations to individual alleles difficult. In a later analysis, most CMV-associated TCR beta chains were found to appear HLA-restricted, with HLA associations seemingly driven largely by CMV exposure. In the study, about 150 TCR beta chains were listed as associated with cytomegalovirus. In this cohort, only TCR beta chains were sequenced, and detectable features were limited by the absence of alpha or paired-chain data. In both the original and validation cohorts, the classifier was reported to diagnose cytomegalovirus status with high specificity and sensitivity. Correlated functional status among segregating V segments might reflect linkage disequilibrium, but an unknown experimental factor could not be ruled out. A further reported finding was that TCR beta sequences accurately predicted the HLA-A and HLA-B alleles for most subjects in the first cohort. Some IMGT-functional V segments, including TRBV6-2 and TRBV6-3, could not be distinguished by the 87-base-pair reads and were therefore excluded. Compared with the roughly 670-donor mean, donors in an Asian-associated ancestry cluster had fewer N-insertions in productive TCRs, according to a later genetic analysis. An association between a missense DCLRE1C variant and V-gene and J-gene trimming of TCR beta chains was found in a later genetic analysis and replicated in an independent cohort. Because some donors lacked HLA typing at each locus, the association tests relied only on the typed subset. In a later analysis, HLA-associated TCR beta chains showed more clonal expansion and lower generation probabilities than non-associated chains that were equally common. The authors suggested that the approach could potentially be extended to other disease states and immunological phenotypes. A later analysis found that TCR association rates varied across HLA loci, with DRB1 alleles showing the most associated TCRs and HLA-C alleles the fewest. Most TCR sequences were observed very rarely across donors, whereas some public TCRs were present in many individuals. Seventeen rarely observed V segments, including chromosome 9 orphons, were excluded from the earlier analysis of about 610 of the donors because counts were too low. Specific HLA alleles were associated with 16,951 TCR beta sequences at a false discovery rate of 0.05 in a later analysis. In an earlier analysis of 587 of the donors, most TCR beta V segments were observed in productive rearrangements about 87% or about 30% of the time, broadly matching IMGT annotations. A few of the identified cytomegalovirus-associated TCR beta chains were confirmed in vitro to be specific for cytomegalovirus antigens. A cluster of highly shared sequence variants was judged likely to represent a technical artifact of the sequencing pipeline. Presence/absence analyses assumed roughly uniform sequencing depth across donors, an assumption that may not hold. Immune exposure information for the cohort was limited to CMV serostatus. According to a later analysis, parvovirus B19, influenza, CMV and Epstein-Barr virus appeared linked to several top co-occurrence clusters.

V was cut back by 0 bases and J by 5 bases, leaving a gap of 14 bases between them. CDR1 and CDR2 are drawn from the germline V gene: SGDLS, YYNGEE. The CDR3, from cysteine to phenylalanine, totals 15 residues. Solely the CDR3 DNA is kept, with 45 bases framed from the first base. The cohort comprised around 690 healthy bone marrow donors. All cohort members were sampled while nominally healthy, although unrecorded immune exposures were likely present. The donor tested CMV seropositive, placing the donor among the roughly 300 seropositive members of the cohort. A peripheral blood sample was provided by each donor, and peripheral blood mononuclear cells were used for TCR beta sequencing. Genomic DNA extraction from the blood cell samples was performed with the Qiagen DNeasy Blood Extraction Kit. The protocol used for the library was the immunoSEQ multiplex PCR assay. For the multiplex PCR, a mixture combining 60 forward primers for TCR Vbeta segments and 13 reverse primers for TCR Jbeta segments was used. The CDR3 region of rearranged TCR beta genes was amplified from genomic DNA with a multiplex PCR assay. Amplified TCR beta libraries were sequenced as 87-base-pair reads on the Illumina HiSeq System. From the authors' description of their analysis: A later analysis counted approximately 76 million unique TCR beta chains across the 550 to 750 repertoires, and some 11 million of these chains were shared by at least two donors. To remove PCR and sequencing errors, raw reads were error-corrected and collapsed into unique sequences using a nearest-neighbor algorithm that merged closely related sequences. Alignment of CDR3 sequences to IMGT reference sequences was used to assign V, D and J gene segments. For a sequence to be retained, at least a six-nucleotide match to both a V gene segment and a J gene segment was required. Rearrangements were called productive when the CDR3 lacked stop codons and stayed in frame with V and J; all others were non-productive. CDR3 was defined by IMGT convention, running from the second conserved V-encoded cysteine to the conserved J-encoded phenylalanine. Sequences without an unambiguous match to a single V gene segment were excluded from the earlier analysis of several hundred of the donors. In an earlier analysis of 587 of the donors, a V segment was called functional when productive rearrangements were above 56.7%, and segregating when the standard deviation between donors exceeded 5%. To diagnose cytomegalovirus status from the catalog of TCR beta chain sequences, a statistical classification framework was built. A later analysis assigned V and J genes by comparing TCR nucleotide sequences with IMGT/GENE-DB human TR gene sequences. Using the TCRdist pipeline, a later analysis assigned CDR3 sequences along with most-parsimonious VDJ recombination scenarios. In a later analysis, every TCR beta chain was defined by the combination of its CDR3 amino acid sequence and its V-gene family, and reads without a unique V-gene family were dropped. As a way to deal with suspected cross-contamination and a sequencing artifact, a later analysis dropped approximately 590 nucleotide sequences that were highly shared and had low generation probability. A later analysis calculated a clonal expansion index for each public chain from normalized within-repertoire ranks of inferred template counts. In a later analysis, generation probabilities were computed with a VDJ recombination model fitted to out-of-frame rearrangements, and the resulting probabilities were checked against IGoR. A later analysis scored TCR-TCR, TCR-HLA and TCR-CMV co-occurrence with hypergeometric tests, applying a repertoire-size bias correction to TCR pairs. False discovery rates were estimated in a later analysis by permuting HLA or CMV assignments 20 times. A later analysis grouped co-occurring TCRs with DBSCAN, adding TCRdist sequence similarity when clustering within HLA-allele-positive subsets. Repertoires with fewer than 30,000 or more than 120,000 public chains, plus five repertoires with anomalous nucleotide sharing, were excluded from co-occurrence clustering. TCRdb limited this immuneACCESS table to in-frame rearrangements with V and J called. A share of clones is missing; checked studies link under half to unresolved V genes, and the rest is unexplained. V and J calls and clone size are given by that table; D and trimming were obtained from the DNA. Present in this sample are roughly 160,000 clones, approximately 79% of which were seen just once. Clones ranked in the top ten supply 11% to 15% of the sample.

This TCR came from a man aged 50 to 59 in good health and CMV-seropositive. The chain employs TRBV9 and TRBJ2-5; TRBD1 is a weak D gene call, 5 bases matching. The sample was PBMCs. The CDR3 protein: CASSVETAPGETQYF. The DNA sequence reads TGTGCCAGCAGCGTAGAGACAGCCCCTGGGGAGACCCAGTACTTC.